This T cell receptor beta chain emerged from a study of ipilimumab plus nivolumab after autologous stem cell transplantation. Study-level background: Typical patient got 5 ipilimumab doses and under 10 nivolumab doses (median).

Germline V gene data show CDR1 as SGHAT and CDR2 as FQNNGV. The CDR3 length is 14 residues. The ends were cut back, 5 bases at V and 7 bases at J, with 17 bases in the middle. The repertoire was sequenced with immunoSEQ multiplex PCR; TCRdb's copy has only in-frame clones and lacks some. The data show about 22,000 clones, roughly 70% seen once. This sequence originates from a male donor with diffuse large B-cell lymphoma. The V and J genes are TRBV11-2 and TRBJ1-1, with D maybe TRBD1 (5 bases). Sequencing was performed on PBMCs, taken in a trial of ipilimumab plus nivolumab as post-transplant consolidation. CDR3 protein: CASSQDKGHGEAFF. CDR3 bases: TGTGCCAGCAGCCAAGATAAGGGGCATGGTGAAGCTTTCTTT.